This T cell receptor (beta chain) originates from a study of cytomegalovirus exposure and HLA in healthy donors. Germline CDR1 MGHRA, CDR2 YSYEKL. The length of the CDR3 is 16 residues. The V gene lost 1 base and the J gene lost 3 bases, with 14 bases spanning the gap. Primers for the PCR totalled 60 Vbeta and 13 Jbeta. Produced via immunoSEQ multiplex PCR; TCRdb's table is partial and in-frame only. Seen here are some 150,000 clones, around 80% observed once, and the top ten hold more than 2.5%. This receptor was identified in a young man in good health and CMV-seropositive. The chain couples TRBV4-1 to TRBJ2-3, with D possibly being TRBD1 (6 bases). Sequencing was carried out using PBMCs. This CDR3 is CASSQVSRGGTDTQYF. The CDR3 DNA sequence: TGCGCCAGCAGCCAAGTCAGCAGGGGCGGAACAGATACGCAGTATTTT.